The present entry profiles one T cell receptor beta chain with its context. What it recognizes is unknown. The CDR3 contains 15 residues. V gave up 2 bases and J gave up 0 bases, with 11 bases separating them. Looked up from germline, CDR1 is MGHRA and CDR2 is YSYEKL. This specimen belongs to a study of cytomegalovirus exposure and HLA in healthy donors. Overall study results and limits: The authors listed 150 to 200 TCR beta chains as cytomegalovirus-associated.

Only in-frame clones appear in the TCRdb table, and some are missing; sequencing was by immunoSEQ multiplex PCR. The sample yields fewer than 95,000 clones, approximately 81% seen once. This sequence originates from a woman between 18 and 29 years old in good health and CMV-seropositive. The gene calls are TRBV4-1 and TRBJ2-7; D might be TRBD2 (6 bases). Specimen: PBMCs. This chain's CDR3 is CASSQWGGSSYEQYF. In DNA form, the CDR3 reads TGCGCCAGCAGCCAATGGGGAGGCAGCTCCTACGAGCAGTACTTC.